A single sample is the source of the 27 T cell receptor beta chains below, sequenced in a study of blood T cells in healthy people across ages. With a J-beta primer mix and a sample-barcoded 5' primer, a second PCR ran 7 to 11 cycles. MiXCR was run by TCRdb on the 5' RACE reads, yielding one entry per CDR3 protein. The sample lists about 900,000 distinct CDR3 sequences, around 48% occurring once. The sample consisted of blood. The source of these receptors is a man aged 30 to 45 in good health.

The chain has TRBV6-2 or TRBV6-3 and TRBJ2-7; TRBD1 matches at 8 bases. V gave up 5 bases and J gave up 9 bases; unmatched junction bases: 9. The CDR3 totals 13 residues. In germline, CDR1 is MNHEY, CDR2 SVGEGT. The CDR3, as DNA: TGTGCCAGCAGTGACATCGACAGGGGAAGGCAGTACTTC. Its translation: CASSDIDRGRQYF.

This sequence joins TRBV5-5 and TRBJ1-5, with TRBD1 as a possible D gene (5 bases). The germline V and J ends were trimmed by 2 bases and 6 bases, with 15 bases remaining between them. The germline CDR1 and CDR2 sequences are SGHKS and YYEKEE (reference sequence). The length of the CDR3 is 15 residues. The DNA for the CDR3 is TGTGCCAGCAGCTTTCGGGGGGACGCGAGTCAGCCCCAGCATTTT. The encoded protein is CASSFRGDASQPQHF.

This clonotype was seen more than once but under ten times. The chain couples TRBV20-1 to TRBJ2-1; TRBD2 is a possible D gene (7 bases). The V gene's germline CDR1 is DFQATT and CDR2 SNEGSKA (reference sequence). V was clipped by 2 bases and J by 2 bases, with 13 bases between them. There are 15 residues in the CDR3. The CDR3 reads CSARMAGAPYNEQFF. CDR3 bases: TGCAGTGCTAGAATGGCGGGGGCCCCCTACAATGAGCAGTTCTTC.

The V call is TRBV20-1, the J call TRBJ2-4, with TRBD1 matching over 7 bases. This CDR3 is built from 15 residues. Germline CDR1 and CDR2: DFQATT and SNEGSKA (reference sequence). With V trimmed by 3 bases and J by 4 bases, 9 bases remained unmatched. CDR3 sequence (DNA): TGCAGTGCTAGGGAGGACAGGCTGGTAAAAAACATTCAGTACTTC. Amino acid sequence: CSAREDRLVKNIQYF.

This clonotype was counted many times. The chain couples TRBV2 to TRBJ2-7; TRBD1 matches at 8 bases. The CDR3 is 14 amino acids. Per the germline V gene, CDR1 is SNHLY and CDR2 is FYNNEI. With V trimmed by 3 bases and J by 1 base, 2 bases remained unmatched. The CDR3 sequence is CASSDGQGSYEQYF. The CDR3, as DNA: TGTGCCAGCAGTGATGGACAGGGTTCCTACGAGCAGTACTTC.

This clonotype was picked up a small number of times. This sequence joins TRBV20-1 and TRBJ1-6; tentative D call: TRBD1 (5 bases). V was cut by 0 bases and J by 0 bases, with 12 bases left in between. From germline, CDR1 is DFQATT and CDR2 SNEGSKA (reference sequence). The length of the CDR3 is 17 residues. The CDR3 loop is CSARDGGKSSYNSPLHF. CDR3 DNA sequence: TGCAGTGCTAGAGATGGGGGGAAGAGCTCCTATAATTCACCCCTCCACTTT.

Concerning this clonotype itself: This may arise from a read error, as a much more abundant clone is one base away. This chain links TRBV29-1 with TRBJ2-1; no clear D. The tail of the sequence fits TRBJ2-7 better, so the J call may be wrong. The CDR3 length is 14 residues. CDR1 and CDR2 from the germline V gene are SQVTM and ANQGSEA. The CDR3 bases are TGCAGCGTTTCGATCTGGAGCTCCTACAATGAGCAGTACTTC. Its translation: CSVSIWSSYNEQYF.

This sequence joins TRBV7-9 and TRBJ2-7, with D maybe TRBD2 (5 bases). The CDR3 runs 15 residues. CDR1 is SEHNR, CDR2 FQNEAQ, per germline (reference sequence). V shed 5 bases and J shed 2 bases, with 16 bases lying between them. For the CDR3, the DNA is TGTGCCAGCAGCCCCCGCCTCGGGATTACCTACGAGCAGTACTTC. This gives the protein CASSPRLGITYEQYF.

This clonotype appeared a few times. CDR3 sequence: CASSLRSASYNEQFF. The CDR3 nucleotides are TGTGCCAGCAGCTTAAGGAGCGCTTCCTACAATGAGCAGTTCTTC. The rearrangement joins TRBV11-2 to TRBJ2-1; D gene unclear. V gave up 2 bases and J gave up 1 base, with 9 bases separating them. The CDR3 is 15 amino acids. The V gene's germline CDR1 is SGHAT and CDR2 FQNNGV.

The chain is built from TRBV12-3 or TRBV12-4 and TRBJ2-6, with D tentatively TRBD1 (5 bases). V dropped 4 bases and J dropped 5 bases, with 15 bases sitting between them. CDR3 length equals 16 residues. The CDR3 spells CASSWGDPGRANVLTF. The CDR3 DNA sequence: TGTGCCAGCAGTTGGGGCGATCCTGGTCGGGCCAACGTCCTGACTTTC.

This clonotype was counted between two and nine times. This chain connects TRBV3-1 to TRBJ2-4; D possibly uses TRBD1 or TRBD2 (6 bases each). Looked up from germline, CDR1 is LGHDT and CDR2 is YNNKEL (reference sequence). The CDR3 runs to 17 residues. Trimming pared 1 base from V and 2 bases from J, leaving 15 bases between. The CDR3 loop is CASSQAWGALTKNIQYF. CDR3 DNA sequence: TGTGCCAGCAGCCAAGCCTGGGGGGCCTTAACCAAAAACATTCAGTACTTC.

The chain links TRBV5-1 to TRBJ1-1; D is possibly TRBD1 (5 bases). The CDR3 extends over 16 amino acids. The V gene lost 0 bases and the J gene lost 0 bases, with 12 bases spanning the gap. CDR1 is SGHRS and CDR2 is YFSETQ in the germline V gene. The CDR3 protein is CASSLAATGLNTEAFF. The CDR3 nucleotides are TGCGCCAGCAGCTTGGCCGCAACGGGGCTGAACACTGAAGCTTTCTTT. Filled out from reference TRBV5-1 and TRBJ1-1, the complete variable domain reads KAGVTQTPRYLIKTRGQQVTLSCSPISGHRSVSWYQQTPGQGLQFLFEYFSETQRNKGNFPGRFSGRQFSNSRSEMNVSTLELGDSALYLCASSLAATGLNTEAFFGQGTRLTVV.

The genes are TRBV4-2 and TRBJ2-7; D possibly corresponds to TRBD1 (5 bases). CDR1 and CDR2 from the germline V gene are LGHNA and YNFKEQ. Trimming stripped 1 base from V and 3 bases from J, with 10 bases between. The CDR3 loop spans 14 amino acids. The CDR3 here is CASSQVGQGYEQYF. The CDR3, as DNA: TGTGCCAGCAGCCAAGTAGGACAAGGCTACGAGCAGTACTTC.

The J gene is TRBJ2-1, the V gene TRBV6-4; 7 positions agree with TRBD2. Germline CDR1 reads MRHNA; CDR2 reads SNTAGT. The CDR3 loop spans 17 amino acids. Germline trimming cut 3 bases from V and 5 bases from J; bases unmatched to any gene: 13. Here the CDR3 reads CASSESGYGLVDNEQFF. CDR3 in DNA: TGTGCCAGCAGTGAATCGGGCTATGGACTAGTTGACAATGAGCAGTTCTTC.

Concerning this clonotype: A much larger clone lies a single base off, so this may be a read error. The chain links TRBV7-6 to TRBJ2-1, with D unresolved. CDR3 size: 13 residues. Germline lookup yields CDR1 SGHVS and CDR2 FNYEAQ. Trimming shortened V by 3 bases and J by 4 bases, and 7 bases separated the two germline ends. The CDR3 reads CASSLSHYNEQFF. The CDR3 region has the DNA TGTGCCAGCAGCTTGTCGCATTACAATGAGCAGTTCTTC.

V and J are TRBV21-1 and TRBJ2-5; TRBD2, the table's D call, lacks a check against the DNA. TRBV21-1 is flagged as a pseudogene. The CDR3 consists of 16 residues. DNA for the CDR3: TGTGCCAGCAGACTAATGGGACTAGCGGAACAAGAGACCCAGTACTTC. The encoded protein is CASRLMGLAEQETQYF.

Only a few counts were recorded for this clonotype. The chain carries TRBV7-9 and TRBJ2-5; no clear D gene. The germline V gene encodes CDR1 SEHNR and CDR2 FQNEAQ (reference sequence). CDR3 length: 14 amino acids. The V and J ends lost 3 bases and 0 bases respectively, with 8 bases between them. CDR3 in DNA: TGTGCCAGCAGCTTCGGTTGGAACCAAGAGACCCAGTACTTC. Translating it yields CASSFGWNQETQYF.

V and J are TRBV21-1 and TRBJ2-5; whether TRBD1, the table's D call, matches the DNA was not checked. TRBV21-1 is a recognized pseudogene. The CDR3 length is 17 residues. CDR3 bases: TGTGCCAGCGGGTTCCCCCCATCGGGAAGTAATGAAGAGACCCAGTACTTC. Its translation is CASGFPPSGSNEETQYF.

This chain uses TRBV20-1 with TRBJ2-7, with 9 nucleotides matching TRBD2. The J call may not be correct, given that the DNA end is closer to TRBJ2-5. The CDR3 loop spans 15 amino acids. In germline, CDR1 is DFQATT, CDR2 SNEGSKA (reference sequence). The CDR3 here is CSARGGASGKETQYF. As DNA, the CDR3 is TGCAGTGCTAGAGGTGGGGCTAGCGGGAAAGAGACCCAGTACTTC.

The J gene is TRBJ2-3, the V gene TRBV9; the D gene is possibly TRBD2 (6 bases). The germline V gene encodes CDR1 SGDLS and CDR2 YYNGEE. V lost 4 bases to trimming and J lost 6 bases, with 12 bases between them. This CDR3 spans 13 amino acids. The CDR3 region is CASSPGLVDTQYF. In DNA, the CDR3 is TGTGCCAGCAGCCCGGGACTCGTGGATACGCAGTATTTT. The full variable domain, its missing parts supplied by reference TRBV9 and TRBJ2-3, is DSGVTQTPKHLITATGQRVTLRCSPRSGDLSVYWYQQSLDQGLQFLIQYYNGEERAKGNILERFSAQQFPDLHSELNLSSLELGDSALYFCASSPGLVDTQYFGPGTRLTVL.

The gene calls are TRBV4-1 and TRBJ2-1; D may be TRBD2 (5 bases). The J call may not be correct, given that the DNA end is closer to TRBJ2-7. Looked up from germline, CDR1 is MGHRA and CDR2 is YSYEKL. The CDR3 contains 13 residues. CDR3 region: CASRGAGYNEQYF. The CDR3 DNA is TGCGCCAGCAGGGGTGCGGGTTACAATGAGCAGTACTTC.

V usage is TRBV7-2 and J usage is TRBJ1-1, with 8 bases lining up with TRBD1. Looked up from germline, CDR1 is SGHTA and CDR2 is FQGNSA. The CDR3 length is 15 residues. Trimming at V came to 4 bases and at J to 6 bases, leaving 10 bases not matched to a gene. The CDR3 protein is CASSSRRDRTAEAFF. The CDR3 DNA sequence: TGTGCCAGCAGCTCTAGACGGGACAGGACGGCTGAAGCTTTCTTT.

This rearrangement joins TRBV27 to TRBJ2-7; 9 nucleotides agree with TRBD1. The CDR3 spans 13 residues. CDR1 and CDR2 (germline): MNHEY, SMNVEV (reference sequence). Unmatched junction bases numbered 4, after V lost 7 bases and J lost 3 bases. CDR3 in amino acids: CASTGQGHYEQYF. DNA of the CDR3: TGTGCCAGCACAGGACAGGGGCACTACGAGCAGTACTTC.

With respect to this clonotype: With a much larger clone just one base away, this may be a read error. V and J are TRBV12-3 or TRBV12-4 and TRBJ2-7, with unresolved D. This CDR3 spans 12 amino acids. The CDR3 DNA reads TGTGCCAGCAGTGGTAGCTCCTACGGGCAGTACTTC. Translating gives CASSGSSYGQYF.

Regarding this clonotype: One end of the junction fails to match germline, which may point to a read error. The chain recombines TRBV18 with TRBJ2-7; 11 positions match TRBD2. The J call is in doubt because the DNA end fits TRBJ2-5 better. The CDR3 runs to 15 residues. The V gene's germline CDR1 is KGHSH and CDR2 LQKENI. CDR3 bases: TGTGCCAGCTCGCCACGGGGACTAGCGGAGCCGACCCAGTACTTC. This codes for CASSPRGLAEPTQYF.

The genes are TRBV11-1 and TRBJ2-3; TRBD2 matches 8 bases. V lost 5 bases to trimming and J lost 6 bases; unmatched junction nucleotides: 10. Germline CDR1 and CDR2: SGHAT and FQDESV (reference sequence). The CDR3 covers 15 residues. CDR3 in DNA: TGTGCCAGCAGCCCCGGGACTAGTTCAGGGGATACGCAGTATTTT. It encodes CASSPGTSSGDTQYF.

This clonotype was found a few times. The junction does not match germline at one end; this may be a read error. V usage is TRBV7-9 and J usage is TRBJ1-1; no definite D call. In germline, CDR1 is SEHNR, CDR2 FQNEAQ (reference sequence). The CDR3 is 12 residues long. The CDR3 DNA sequence: TGTACCAGCAGCTTAGATTGGTCGGAAGCTTTCTTT. It codes for CTSSLDWSEAFF.